Detailed here is one T cell receptor beta chain. Original processing methods: Amplifying reference gene primers gave estimates of nucleated cell counts. The method was immunoSEQ multiplex PCR; TCRdb's version includes in-frame clones alone and lacks a portion of them. V and J calls and clone size are given by that table; D and trimming were obtained from the DNA. Here the sample spans about 180,000 clones, approximately 86% being singletons. Germline V lookup: CDR1 SNHLY, CDR2 FYNNEI. V gave up 11 bases and J gave up 4 bases; unmatched junction bases: 11. The CDR3 length is 13 residues. The entry originates in a study of blood T cell repertoires in COVID-19.

Sequenced sample: peripheral blood. This clonotype was obtained from a man aged 60 to 69 with COVID-19, enrolled during active disease. The chain is built from TRBV2 and TRBJ2-7; 7 bases align to TRBD2. CDR3 region: CAPKERGGYEQYF. The CDR3 DNA reads TGTGCCCCAAAGGAGCGGGGTGGTTACGAGCAGTACTTC.